These 3 T cell receptor beta chains originate from one sample sequenced in a study of blood T cell repertoires in COVID-19. The data were produced by immunoSEQ multiplex PCR, yet TCRdb's version contains in-frame clones alone and is incomplete. The sample includes about 280,000 clones, roughly 86% of them seen just once. The sequenced material came from peripheral blood. The receptors come from a man in his late teens or twenties with active or convalescent COVID-19.

The CDR3 DNA is TGTGCCAGTAGTGCCGGACAGGTTAGCACAGATACGCAGTATTTT. Translation gives CASSAGQVSTDTQYF. The chain carries TRBV19 and TRBJ2-3; 7 bases fit TRBD1. CDR1 is LNHDA, CDR2 SQIVND, per germline (reference sequence). V lost 5 bases and J lost 0; bases outside the gene matches: 5. This CDR3 is built from 15 residues.

This sequence joins TRBV7-9 and TRBJ2-7; 7 bases agree with TRBD1. CDR1 SEHNR and CDR2 FQNEAQ come from the germline V gene (reference sequence). CDR3 length: 14 amino acids. After removal of 5 bases from V and 3 bases from J, the junction contained 7 bases not matched to a gene. This CDR3 reads CASSQRQGIYEQYF. Written as DNA, the CDR3 is TGTGCCAGCAGCCAAAGACAGGGAATCTACGAGCAGTACTTC.

Concerning this clone: Within the sample, other DNA sequences also encode this same CDR3. The V gene is TRBV19, the J gene TRBJ1-6; D call uncertain. This CDR3 spans 12 amino acids. Germline V lookup: CDR1 LNHDA, CDR2 SQIVND (reference sequence). V was pared by 4 bases and J by 7 bases, with 5 bases between. The CDR3, as DNA: TGTGCCAGTAGTACCGGGAATTCACCCCTCCACTTT. The encoded protein is CASSTGNSPLHF.